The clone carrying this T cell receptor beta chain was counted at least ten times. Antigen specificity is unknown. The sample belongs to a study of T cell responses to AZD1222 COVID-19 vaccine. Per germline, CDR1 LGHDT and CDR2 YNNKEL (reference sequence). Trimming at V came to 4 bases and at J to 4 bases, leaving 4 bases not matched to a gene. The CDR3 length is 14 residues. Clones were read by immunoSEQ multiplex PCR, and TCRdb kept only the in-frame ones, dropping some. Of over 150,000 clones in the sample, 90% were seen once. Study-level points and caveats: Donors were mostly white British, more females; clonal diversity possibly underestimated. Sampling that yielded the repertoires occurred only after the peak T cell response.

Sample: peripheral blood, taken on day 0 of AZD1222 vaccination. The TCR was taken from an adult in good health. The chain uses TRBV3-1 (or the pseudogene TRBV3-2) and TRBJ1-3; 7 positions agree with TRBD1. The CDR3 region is CASSLRDSGNTIYF. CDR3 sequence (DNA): TGTGCCAGCAGCCTCCGGGACAGCGGAAACACCATATATTTT.